This T cell receptor (beta chain) emerged from a study of shared clonotypes between healthy human individuals. At the level of the study: The plates for each donor numbered three CD4 naive, three CD4 memory, two CD8 naive and one CD8 memory.

Naive CD8 populations comprised CD45RO-negative cells positively selected for CCR7, excluding terminally differentiated effector memory CD45RA+ cells. The CDR3 is made up of 14 amino acids. V lost 11 bases and J lost 0; bases outside the gene matches: 9. Germline CDR1 is MDHEN and CDR2 is SYDVKM. As to this clone: The antigen is unknown.

Study findings and constraints: All-four-donor shared clonotypes had higher generation probabilities than non-shared clonotypes did.

The study ran the assay at deep level. The protocol was immunoSEQ multiplex PCR, while the TCRdb copy is restricted to in-frame clones and leaves out a portion. Among about 2.2 million clones listed, 93% were seen once. Material: naive CD8+ T cells from PBMCs. This receptor was taken from a man aged 18 to 29 in good health. Some clones in this sample may be carry-over from other donors' samples. V and J are TRBV28 and TRBJ2-7; 8 bases are shared with TRBD1. This chain's CDR3 is CASTGGTYSYEQYF. CDR3 coding DNA: TGTGCCTCAACAGGGGGGACCTACTCCTACGAGCAGTACTTC.